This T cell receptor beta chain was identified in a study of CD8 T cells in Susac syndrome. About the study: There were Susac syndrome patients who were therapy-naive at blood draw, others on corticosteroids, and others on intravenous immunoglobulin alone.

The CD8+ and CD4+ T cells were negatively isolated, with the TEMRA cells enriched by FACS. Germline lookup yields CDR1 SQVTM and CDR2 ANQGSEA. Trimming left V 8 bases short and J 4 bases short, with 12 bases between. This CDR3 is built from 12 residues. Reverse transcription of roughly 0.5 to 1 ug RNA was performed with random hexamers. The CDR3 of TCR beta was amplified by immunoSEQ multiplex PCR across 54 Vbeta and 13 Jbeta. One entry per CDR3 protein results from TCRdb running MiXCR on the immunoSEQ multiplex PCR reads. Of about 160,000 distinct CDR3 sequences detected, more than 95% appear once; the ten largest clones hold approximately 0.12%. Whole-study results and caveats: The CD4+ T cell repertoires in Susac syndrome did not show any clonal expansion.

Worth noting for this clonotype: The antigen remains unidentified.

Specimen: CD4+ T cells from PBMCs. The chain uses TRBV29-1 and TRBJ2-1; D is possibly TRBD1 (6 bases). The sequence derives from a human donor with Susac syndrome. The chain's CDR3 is CSWGLGYNEQFF. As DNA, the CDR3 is TGCAGCTGGGGGCTCGGATACAATGAGCAGTTCTTC.